This T cell receptor (beta chain) was observed in a study of T cell responses to AZD1222 COVID-19 vaccine. Study-level results: Baseline seropositives among AZD1222 recipients totaled only 5 to 7. Spike-wide coverage was observed for vaccine-associated CD4 TCRs, with dominant responses at 160-218 and 743-854.

Comments on this clone: Its antigen is not identified.

CDR1 and CDR2 (germline): MNHEY, SVGAGI. The V gene end was trimmed by 8 bases and the J gene end by 7 bases; junction bases not matched to a gene: 6. The CDR3 covers 13 residues. Using immunoSEQ multiplex PCR, the repertoire was profiled, and TCRdb retains in-frame clones only, with some absent. The sample comprises 45,000 to 60,000 clones, approximately 80% of which are singletons, and roughly 6.6% rests with the top ten. Sample: peripheral blood, taken on day 0 of AZD1222 vaccination. The TCR comes from an adult in good health. V and J are TRBV6-5 and TRBJ2-1; TRBD1 matches at 9 bases. The DNA for the CDR3 is TGTGCCAGCTTAACACAGGGGGCAAATGAGCAGTTCTTC. Amino acids: CASLTQGANEQFF.